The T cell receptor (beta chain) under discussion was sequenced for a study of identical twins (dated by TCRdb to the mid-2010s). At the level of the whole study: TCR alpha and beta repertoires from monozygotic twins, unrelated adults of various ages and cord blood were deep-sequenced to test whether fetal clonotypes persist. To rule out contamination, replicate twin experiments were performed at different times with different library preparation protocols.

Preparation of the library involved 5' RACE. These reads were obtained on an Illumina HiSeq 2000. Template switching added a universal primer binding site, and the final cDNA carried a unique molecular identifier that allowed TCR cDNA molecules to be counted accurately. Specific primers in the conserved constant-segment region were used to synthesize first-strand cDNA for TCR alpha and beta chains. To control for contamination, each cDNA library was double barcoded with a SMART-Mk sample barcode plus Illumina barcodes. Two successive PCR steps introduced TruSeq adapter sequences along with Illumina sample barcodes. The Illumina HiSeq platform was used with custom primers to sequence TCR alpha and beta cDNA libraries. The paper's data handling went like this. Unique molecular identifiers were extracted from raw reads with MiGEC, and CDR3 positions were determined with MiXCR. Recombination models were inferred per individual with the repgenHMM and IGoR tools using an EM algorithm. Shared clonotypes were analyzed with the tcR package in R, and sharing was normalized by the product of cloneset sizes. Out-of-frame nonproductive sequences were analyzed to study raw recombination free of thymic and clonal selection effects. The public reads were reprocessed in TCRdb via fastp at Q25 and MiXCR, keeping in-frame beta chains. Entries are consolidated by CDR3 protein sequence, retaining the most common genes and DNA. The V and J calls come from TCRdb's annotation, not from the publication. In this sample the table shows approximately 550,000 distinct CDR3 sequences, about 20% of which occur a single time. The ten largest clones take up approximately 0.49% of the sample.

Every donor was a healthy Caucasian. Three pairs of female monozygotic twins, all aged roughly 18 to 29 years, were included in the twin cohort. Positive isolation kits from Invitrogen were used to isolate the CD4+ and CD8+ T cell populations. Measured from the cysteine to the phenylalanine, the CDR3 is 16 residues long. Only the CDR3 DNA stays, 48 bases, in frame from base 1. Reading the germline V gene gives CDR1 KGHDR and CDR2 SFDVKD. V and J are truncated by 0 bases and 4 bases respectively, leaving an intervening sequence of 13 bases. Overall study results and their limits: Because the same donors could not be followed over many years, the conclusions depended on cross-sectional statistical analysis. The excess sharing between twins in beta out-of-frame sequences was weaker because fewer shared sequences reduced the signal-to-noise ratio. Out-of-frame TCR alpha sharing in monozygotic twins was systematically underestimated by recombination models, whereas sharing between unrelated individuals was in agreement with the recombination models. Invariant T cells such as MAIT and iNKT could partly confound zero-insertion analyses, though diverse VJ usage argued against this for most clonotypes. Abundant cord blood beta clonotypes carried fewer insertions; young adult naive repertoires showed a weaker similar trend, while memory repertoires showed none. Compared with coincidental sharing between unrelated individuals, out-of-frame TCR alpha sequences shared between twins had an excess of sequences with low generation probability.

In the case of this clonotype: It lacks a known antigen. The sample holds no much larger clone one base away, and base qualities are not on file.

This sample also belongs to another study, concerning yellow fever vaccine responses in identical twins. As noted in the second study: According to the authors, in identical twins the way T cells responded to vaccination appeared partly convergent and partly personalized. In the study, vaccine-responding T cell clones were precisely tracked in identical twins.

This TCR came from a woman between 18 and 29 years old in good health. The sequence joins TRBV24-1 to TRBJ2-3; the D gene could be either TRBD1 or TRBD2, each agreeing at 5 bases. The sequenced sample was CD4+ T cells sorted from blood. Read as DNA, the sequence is TGTGCCACCAGTGATTTGGGGGGAATATTTTCAGATACGCAGTATTTT. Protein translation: CATSDLGGIFSDTQYF.